These 26 T cell receptor beta chains were all obtained from the same sample, sequenced in a study of T and B cells in COVID-19 patients. Each TRB amplification used about 220-500 ng of genomic DNA from blood. BIOMED2 TRB-A/B primer pools were used in multiplex TRB PCR. TCRdb itself ran the multiplex PCR reads through MiXCR, one entry per CDR3 protein. The sample has roughly 15,000 distinct CDR3 sequences; 27% are singletons. Sequenced material: blood. The receptors were gathered from a human donor who had recovered from COVID-19.

The table lists this clonotype with a few counts. The V gene is TRBV5-6, the J gene TRBJ1-5; the D gene is possibly TRBD1 (5 bases). There are 14 residues in the CDR3. The V gene lost 4 bases and the J gene lost 1 base, with 9 bases spanning the gap. Germline V gene data show CDR1 as SGHDT and CDR2 as YYEEEE. The CDR3: CASSRGGSNQPQHF. In DNA form, the CDR3 reads TGTGCCAGCAGCAGGGGAGGGAGCAATCAGCCCCAGCATTTT.

This clonotype was seen ten or more times. V gene TRBV6-5 combines with J gene TRBJ1-1, with D possibly being TRBD1 (5 bases). Trimming left V 6 bases short and J 1 base short, with 9 bases between. The CDR3 runs to 13 residues. Germline V gene lookup returns CDR1 MNHEY and CDR2 SVGAGI. CDR3 protein: CASSDQGNTEAFF. In DNA form, the CDR3 reads TGTGCCAGCAGCGACCAGGGGAACACTGAAGCTTTCTTT.

This clonotype is judged medium-sized. The V gene is TRBV27, the J gene TRBJ1-4; D is possibly TRBD1 (5 bases). This CDR3 has 12 amino acids. Germline V gives CDR1 MNHEY, CDR2 SMNVEV (reference sequence). V was clipped by 10 bases and J by 10 bases, with 16 bases between them. This CDR3 is CATQRGQGKLFF. CDR3 bases: TGTGCCACCCAACGAGGCCAGGGAAAACTGTTTTTT.

About this clonotype: A read error may be the cause here, since a much bigger clone is one base away. The V and J genes are TRBV19 and TRBJ1-5; 9 nucleotides line up with TRBD1. CDR1 LNHDA and CDR2 SQIVND come from the germline V gene (reference sequence). V dropped 5 bases and J dropped 9; count of bases not matched to a gene: 14. This CDR3 region has 16 residues. CDR3 amino acids: CASSSTQQGAHRPQHF. The DNA for the CDR3 is TGTGCCAGTAGTTCCACTCAACAGGGGGCCCATCGGCCCCAGCATTTT. Looking up the rest from reference TRBV19 and TRBJ1-5 gives the full variable domain: DGGITQSPKYLFRKEGQNVTLSCEQNLNHDAMYWYRQDPGQGLRLIYYSQIVNDFQKGDIAEGYSVSREKKESFPLTVTSAQKNPTAFYLCASSSTQQGAHRPQHFGDGTRLSIL.

This clonotype was observed at least ten times. The rearrangement uses TRBV27 and TRBJ1-5; D is unclear. Germline V lookup: CDR1 MNHEY, CDR2 SMNVEV (reference sequence). V gave up 2 bases and J gave up 4 bases, with 3 bases separating them. The CDR3 contains 12 residues. The CDR3 loop reads CASSLTNQPQHF. CDR3 in DNA: TGTGCCAGCAGTTTAACGAATCAGCCCCAGCATTTT.

This clonotype was seen once. CDR3 nucleotides: TGCGCCAGCAGCGTCGATCGGGACGCCGTATACGAGCAGTACTTC. Its translation: CASSVDRDAVYEQYF. This rearrangement joins TRBV5-1 to TRBJ2-7; D may be TRBD1 or TRBD2 (5 bases each). Deletions cut 4 bases from V and 4 bases from J, with 18 bases between. The CDR3 is 15 residues long. Germline V gene sequence: CDR1 SGHRS, CDR2 YFSETQ.

About this clonotype itself: The DNA is left out, because the CDR3 cannot be placed on it with certainty; the CDR3 is given as TCRdb lists it. V gene TRBV7-5 combines with J gene TRBJ2-7. TRBV7-5 is tagged as a pseudogene. Inclusive of both ends, the CDR3 amounts to 18 amino acids. This CDR3 is CISVPEASSLTRGYEQYF.

The V and J genes are TRBV6-4 and TRBJ2-5; a possible D gene is TRBD1 (5 bases). Germline V CDR1 and CDR2: MRHNA, SNTAGT. The CDR3 has 20 residues. V lost 4 bases and J 5 bases, leaving 32 bases between the germline ends. The CDR3 here is CASSGGSLALDSRFWETQYF. The CDR3, as DNA: TGTGCCAGCAGTGGGGGTAGTTTGGCTTTAGACAGTCGGTTTTGGGAGACCCAGTACTTC.

This clonotype was counted at least ten times. The genes are TRBV7-6 and TRBJ2-3; 15 nucleotides match TRBD2. There are 18 residues in the CDR3. The trim removed 6 bases at V and 1 base at J, leaving 8 bases unmatched. Germline V lookup: CDR1 SGHVS, CDR2 FNYEAQ. CDR3 protein: CASRRGLAGGLGTDTQYF. As DNA, the CDR3 is TGTGCCAGCAGAAGAGGACTAGCGGGAGGGTTGGGCACAGATACGCAGTATTTT.

Judged by abundance, this clonotype is medium-sized. The chain is built from TRBV19 and TRBJ2-2, with D possibly matching TRBD1 (5 bases). CDR3 length equals 15 residues. Trimming removed 7 bases at V and 4 bases at J, with 16 bases between. Germline V gene data show CDR1 as LNHDA and CDR2 as SQIVND (reference sequence). Written as DNA, the CDR3 is TGTGCCAGTATAGAAGGGGTATGGGGCACCGGGGAGCTGTTTTTT. It encodes CASIEGVWGTGELFF.

Notes on this clonotype: A much larger clone differs by one base, so this may be a read error. The chain employs TRBV10-3 and TRBJ1-5; tentative D call: TRBD1 (5 bases). This CDR3 has 15 amino acids. Germline V gene data show CDR1 as ENHRY and CDR2 as SYGVKD. V was trimmed by 5 bases and J by 2 bases, leaving 13 bases between them. The CDR3 DNA sequence: TGTGCCATCAGTTCTACGGGGGGGGGCAATCAGCCCCAGCATTTT. It translates to CAISSTGGGNQPQHF.

In its sample, this clonotype ranks as medium-sized. The chain is built from TRBV6-5 and TRBJ2-5; D uncertain. Trimming left V 5 bases short and J 5 bases short, with 6 bases between. From germline, CDR1 is MNHEY and CDR2 SVGAGI. The CDR3 is 11 residues long. The CDR3 DNA is TGTGCCAGCAGTACCGGGGAGACCCAGTACTTC. Protein product: CASSTGETQYF.

This clonotype occurred a few times. This sequence joins TRBV11-2 and TRBJ1-4; 8 nucleotides agree with TRBD1. From germline, CDR1 is SGHAT and CDR2 FQNNGV. The CDR3 runs 15 residues. Trimming took 3 bases from V and 5 from J; bases not matched to a gene: 5. The CDR3 DNA reads TGTGCCAGCAGCTTCAGGGGGCGTATCAATGAAAAACTGTTTTTT. Translating it yields CASSFRGRINEKLFF.

The J gene is TRBJ1-6, the V gene TRBV6-5; 8 positions agree with TRBD1. The ends lost 4 bases at V and 0 bases at J; junction bases unmatched: 5. The CDR3 is made up of 17 amino acids. The germline gives CDR1 MNHEY, CDR2 SVGAGI. The CDR3 loop is CASSSWTGSSYNSPLHF. The CDR3 DNA sequence: TGTGCCAGCAGTTCCTGGACAGGGAGCTCCTATAATTCACCCCTCCACTTT.

V usage is TRBV24-1 and J usage is TRBJ2-4; possibly TRBD1 for D (6 bases). CDR3 length equals 18 residues. Germline V gives CDR1 KGHDR, CDR2 SFDVKD. V lost 9 bases and J 0 bases, leaving 23 bases between the germline ends. CDR3 in amino acids: CATRDEGVRGLAKNIQYF. In DNA form, the CDR3 reads TGTGCCACCCGGGACGAGGGGGTCAGAGGACTAGCCAAAAACATTCAGTACTTC.

By frequency in the sample, this clonotype is medium-sized. V gene TRBV29-1 combines with J gene TRBJ2-7; possible D gene TRBD2, 7 bases. Trimming cost V 3 bases and J 5 bases, with 17 bases left between them. The CDR3 runs 14 residues. From germline, CDR1 is SQVTM and CDR2 ANQGSEA. For the CDR3, the DNA is TGCAGCGTTGATCCGGGGGGCCTCCTCGACGAGCAGTACTTC. This sequence encodes CSVDPGGLLDEQYF.

The rearrangement uses TRBV6-5 and TRBJ1-1; 7 nucleotides match TRBD1. This CDR3 region has 15 residues. CDR1 and CDR2 from the germline V gene are MNHEY and SVGAGI. V shed 8 bases and J 3 bases; nucleotides not matched to a gene: 12. Written as DNA, the CDR3 is TGTGCCAGCTTACAGGGGAATGTTCGGGACACTGAAGCTTTCTTT. It is translated as CASLQGNVRDTEAFF.

This clonotype has only a few counts. The chain couples TRBV6-5 to TRBJ2-1; maybe TRBD1 (5 bases). CDR1 is MNHEY, CDR2 SVGAGI, per germline. CDR3 length equals 11 residues. V lost 6 bases to trimming and J lost 9 bases, with 9 bases between them. The CDR3, as DNA: TGTGCCAGCAGCCCAGGGTTTGAGCAGTTCTTC. It translates to CASSPGFEQFF.

Points on this clonotype: The CDR3 end shows no conserved phenylalanine or tryptophan, and so a read error is likely. The V call is TRBV7-6, the J call TRBJ2-2; 8 bases are shared with TRBD2. The germline CDR1 and CDR2 sequences are SGHVS and FNYEAQ. Trimming removed 3 bases from V and 6 bases from J; junction bases left unmatched: 3. The CDR3 loop spans 14 amino acids. Here the CDR3 DNA reads TGTGCCAGCAGCTTTTCAGCGGGAGCCGGGGAGCTGTTTCTT. Encoded protein: CASSFSAGAGELFL.

The J gene is TRBJ2-5, the V gene TRBV7-9; TRBD2 matches 12 bases. Germline CDR1 is SEHNR and CDR2 is FQNEAQ (reference sequence). CDR3 length: 17 amino acids. V gave up 5 bases and J gave up 4 bases; unmatched junction bases: 11. DNA of the CDR3: TGTGCCAGCAGCCCGCGGGCTAGCGGGAGGGCGGGAGAGACCCAGTACTTC. Its protein is CASSPRASGRAGETQYF.

By its share, this clonotype is medium-sized (0.01 to 0.1%). The chain is built from TRBV29-1 and TRBJ1-2; D gene uncertain. Trimming stripped 4 bases from V and 8 bases from J, with 11 bases between. The CDR3 has 11 residues. The germline V gene encodes CDR1 SQVTM and CDR2 ANQGSEA. The CDR3, as DNA: TGCAGCGTTGTAAGCGCGCGGGGCTACACCTTC. It codes for CSVVSARGYTF.

In its sample, this clonotype is medium-sized. The DNA for the CDR3 is TGTGCCACCTCCAAGCCGGGACTAGCGGGAGATGAGCAGTTCTTC. It codes for CATSKPGLAGDEQFF. The J gene is TRBJ2-1, the V gene TRBV19; 14 bases line up with TRBD2. The V gene end was trimmed by 10 bases and the J gene end by 8 bases; junction bases not matched to a gene: 10. CDR1 LNHDA and CDR2 SQIVND come from the germline V gene (reference sequence). The CDR3 loop spans 15 amino acids. The whole variable domain, remainder taken from reference TRBV19 and TRBJ2-1, is DGGITQSPKYLFRKEGQNVTLSCEQNLNHDAMYWYRQDPGQGLRLIYYSQIVNDFQKGDIAEGYSVSREKKESFPLTVTSAQKNPTAFYLCATSKPGLAGDEQFFGPGTRLTVL.

This chain links TRBV12-3 or TRBV12-4 with TRBJ1-3; no definite D call. The CDR3 runs to 16 residues. V lost 1 base to trimming and J lost 0 bases, with 10 bases between them. CDR3 protein: CASSLGASSSGNTIYF. The CDR3 DNA is TGTGCCAGCAGTTTAGGGGCCTCAAGCTCTGGAAACACCATATATTTT.

This clonotype was recorded many times. V and J are TRBV30 and TRBJ1-3; D might be TRBD1 (5 bases). The CDR3 runs to 16 residues. Per the germline V gene, CDR1 is GTSNPN and CDR2 is SVGIG (reference sequence). Trimming shortened V by 0 bases and J by 0 bases, and 12 bases separated the two germline ends. The CDR3 region is CAWSVGRTSSGNTIYF. CDR3 in DNA: TGTGCCTGGAGTGTCGGCAGGACAAGCTCTGGAAACACCATATATTTT.

V is TRBV6-2 or TRBV6-3 and J is TRBJ1-5, with 7 bases matching TRBD1. The CDR3 extends over 15 amino acids. Per the germline V gene, CDR1 is MNHEY and CDR2 is SVGEGT. The J segment lost 6 bases and the V segment lost 5 bases, leaving 10 bases of the junction unmatched. The CDR3 is CASSPRTGVAQPQHF. The CDR3 region has the DNA TGTGCCAGCAGTCCCCGCACAGGGGTGGCTCAGCCCCAGCATTTT.

This clonotype qualifies as medium-sized. The CDR3 protein is CASSIARNTGELFF. DNA of the CDR3: TGTGCCAGTAGTATCGCTCGGAACACCGGGGAGCTGTTTTTT. V usage is TRBV19 and J usage is TRBJ2-2; no clear D gene. The V gene's germline CDR1 is LNHDA and CDR2 SQIVND (reference sequence). V lost 3 bases and J lost 1, with 6 bases in between. The CDR3 covers 14 residues.